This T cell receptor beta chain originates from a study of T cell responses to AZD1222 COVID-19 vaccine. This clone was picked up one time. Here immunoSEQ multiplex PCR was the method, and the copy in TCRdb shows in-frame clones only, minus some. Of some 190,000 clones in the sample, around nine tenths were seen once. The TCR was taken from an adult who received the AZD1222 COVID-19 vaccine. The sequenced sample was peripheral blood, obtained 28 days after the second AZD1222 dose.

Written as DNA, the CDR3 is TGTGCCAGCAGCTTAGACGATCTAGCGGGAGCCTACGAGCAGTACTTC. Translating it yields CASSLDDLAGAYEQYF. This rearrangement joins TRBV11-2 to TRBJ2-7, with 10 bases lining up with TRBD2. This CDR3 region has 16 residues. The V gene's germline CDR1 is SGHAT and CDR2 FQNNGV. The trim removed 0 bases at V and 2 bases at J, leaving 4 bases unmatched.